Following are 16 T cell receptor beta chains from one sample sequenced in a study of CD8+ T cells in alopecia areata. Treatment denoted: oral pan-JAK inhibitor, 5-10 mg twice daily. Extracted from the samples, RNA was reverse transcribed into cDNA to serve as the sequencing template. Measured with immunoSEQ multiplex PCR; TCRdb has only the in-frame clones, and not every one. Counted here are 40,000 to 45,000 clones, 92% occurring once; the ten biggest clones make up 18%. The input for sequencing was CD8+ T cells sorted from blood, taken at week 24, from a patient treated with tofacitinib. These receptors all come from a human donor with alopecia areata.

The chain carries TRBV2 and TRBJ2-2; 9 bases match TRBD2. The CDR3 spans 15 residues. The V gene end was trimmed by 8 bases and the J gene end by 0 bases; junction bases not matched to a gene: 4. Germline CDR1 reads SNHLY; CDR2 reads FYNNEI. The CDR3 protein is CASQGLATNTGELFF. CDR3 nucleotides: TGTGCCAGCCAGGGACTAGCAACGAACACCGGGGAGCTGTTTTTT.

The rearrangement uses TRBV7-6 and TRBJ2-5; 9 nucleotides agree with TRBD1. TRBJ2-7 matches the DNA end more closely, so the J call is doubtful. The CDR3 runs 14 residues. Germline CDR1 reads SGHVS; CDR2 reads FNYEAQ. CDR3 nucleotide sequence: TGTGCCAGCAGCCCTGGGACAGGGTCCTACGAGCAGTACTTC. Translation gives CASSPGTGSYEQYF.

J is TRBJ2-1 and V is TRBV4-1; no clear D. This CDR3 region has 16 residues. Germline assignment: CDR1 MGHRA and CDR2 YSYEKL. Trimming left V 1 base short and J 0 bases short, with 10 bases between. CDR3 residues: CASSQGWVGSYNEQFF. In DNA, the CDR3 is TGCGCCAGCAGCCAAGGATGGGTGGGCTCCTACAATGAGCAGTTCTTC.

This clone occurred a few times. The chain uses TRBV4-3 and TRBJ2-3, with D uncertain. CDR1 and CDR2 (germline): LGHNA, YSLEER. Trimming took off 0 bases at V and 6 bases at J, with 13 bases between the two ends. The CDR3 has 15 residues. CDR3 sequence: CASSQDLDSADTQYF. CDR3 nucleotides: TGCGCCAGCAGCCAAGATCTCGACTCCGCCGATACGCAGTATTTT.

The chain is built from TRBV21-1 and TRBJ2-7; the D call TRBD2 from the table was never checked on the DNA. TRBV21-1 is shown as a pseudogene. The CDR3 spans 15 residues. CDR3 loop: CASSEGGTRTYEQYF. CDR3 in DNA: TGTGCCAGCAGCGAGGGGGGGACAAGAACGTACGAGCAGTACTTC.

The chain is built from TRBV4-3 and TRBJ2-1; 7 bases line up with TRBD2. The J segment lost 6 bases and the V segment lost 0 bases, leaving 11 bases of the junction unmatched. The germline CDR1 and CDR2 sequences are LGHNA and YSLEER. CDR3 length: 17 amino acids. Here the CDR3 DNA reads TGCGCCAGCAGCCAAGATAGGGCGGGCTCGGGGGGCAATGAGCAGTTCTTC. Its protein product is CASSQDRAGSGGNEQFF.

The CDR3 DNA reads as TGTGCCAGCAGTTACATGGTCCCCAAAGCAGCCGATGAGCAGTTCTTC. It specifies CASSYMVPKAADEQFF. This chain joins TRBV6-5 and TRBJ2-1; D is uncertain. V gave up 2 bases and J gave up 8 bases, with 19 bases separating them. CDR1 MNHEY and CDR2 SVGAGI come from the germline V gene. The CDR3 consists of 16 residues.

The V gene is TRBV19, the J gene TRBJ2-5; unclear D gene. V was trimmed by 4 bases and J by 3 bases, leaving 3 bases between them. Germline CDR1 LNHDA, CDR2 SQIVND (reference sequence). CDR3 length: 11 amino acids. CDR3 residues: CASSNEETQYF. Here the CDR3 DNA reads TGTGCCAGTAGTAACGAAGAGACCCAGTACTTC. Complete variable domain (other parts from reference TRBV19 and TRBJ2-5): DGGITQSPKYLFRKEGQNVTLSCEQNLNHDAMYWYRQDPGQGLRLIYYSQIVNDFQKGDIAEGYSVSREKKESFPLTVTSAQKNPTAFYLCASSNEETQYFGPGTRLLVL.

The chain has TRBV10-3 and TRBJ2-7, with TRBD1 matching 8 bases. The germline V gene has CDR1 ENHRY and CDR2 SYGVKD. J lost 5 bases, V lost 8 bases, and 11 bases had no gene match. CDR3 size: 14 residues. As DNA, the CDR3 is TGTGCCATCTCGGGGAAGACAGGGGACAACGAGCAGTACTTC. Translating it yields CAISGKTGDNEQYF.

V usage is TRBV27 and J usage is TRBJ2-3; D is uncertain. The CDR3 runs to 11 residues. Germline CDR1 MNHEY, CDR2 SMNVEV (reference sequence). Deletions cut 4 bases from V and 2 bases from J, with 1 base between. CDR3 residues: CASSSTDTQYF. As DNA, the CDR3 is TGTGCCAGCAGTTCCACAGATACGCAGTATTTT.

The rearrangement joins TRBV27 to TRBJ2-7, with no clear D. CDR3 size: 14 residues. In germline, CDR1 is MNHEY, CDR2 SMNVEV (reference sequence). Deletions cut 2 bases from V and 0 bases from J, with 8 bases between. The chain's CDR3 is CASSLNGVSYEQYF. The CDR3 nucleotides are TGTGCCAGCAGTTTAAATGGGGTCTCCTACGAGCAGTACTTC.

This clone was detected once. This sequence joins TRBV11-2 and TRBJ2-3; no definite D call. In germline, CDR1 is SGHAT, CDR2 FQNNGV. This CDR3 spans 15 amino acids. Between the trimmed V and J ends, which lost 0 bases and 0 bases, there was a span of 7 bases. Written as DNA, the CDR3 is TGTGCCAGCAGCTTAGAACCAGCGAGCACAGATACGCAGTATTTT. Translated: CASSLEPASTDTQYF. Drawing the rest from reference TRBV11-2 and TRBJ2-3, the complete variable domain is EAGVAQSPRYKIIEKRQSVAFWCNPISGHATLYWYQQILGQGPKLLIQFQNNGVVDDSQLPKDRFSAERLKGVDSTLKIQPAKLEDSAVYLCASSLEPASTDTQYFGPGTRLTVL.

This chain connects TRBV7-9 to TRBJ2-3; maybe TRBD1 (6 bases). CDR1 and CDR2 from the germline V gene are SEHNR and FQNEAQ (reference sequence). V gave up 8 bases and J gave up 8 bases, with 17 bases separating them. The CDR3 covers 13 residues. The CDR3 reads CASSRGVTSTQYF. The DNA for the CDR3 is TGTGCCAGCTCCAGGGGAGTCACAAGTACGCAGTATTTT. The full variable domain, completed using reference TRBV7-9 and TRBJ2-3, is DTGVSQNPRHKITKRGQNVTFRCDPISEHNRLYWYRQTLGQGPEFLTYFQNEAQLEKSRLLSDRFSAERPKGSFSTLEIQRTEQGDSAMYLCASSRGVTSTQYFGPGTRLTVL.

CDR3 residues: CASSSGLADEQYF. The DNA for the CDR3 is TGTGCCAGCAGTTCCGGACTAGCGGACGAGCAGTACTTC. V usage is TRBV27 and J usage is TRBJ2-7; TRBD2 matches 10 bases. Germline trimming cut 4 bases from V and 5 bases from J; bases unmatched to any gene: 2. This CDR3 comprises 13 residues. The germline V gene encodes CDR1 MNHEY and CDR2 SMNVEV (reference sequence).

The chain is built from TRBV4-1 and TRBJ2-7; D is ambiguous. Germline V gene lookup returns CDR1 MGHRA and CDR2 YSYEKL. This CDR3 contains 14 residues. V was pared by 1 base and J by 5 bases, with 12 bases between. The CDR3 nucleotides read TGCGCCAGCAGCCAAGTGGGCGATCAGGACGAGCAGTACTTC. Its translation is CASSQVGDQDEQYF.

The V gene is TRBV29-1, the J gene TRBJ2-3, with TRBD1 as a possible D gene (6 bases). V gave up 3 bases and J gave up 11 bases, with 15 bases separating them. CDR3 length: 12 residues. Germline CDR1 reads SQVTM; CDR2 reads ANQGSEA. DNA of the CDR3: TGCAGCGTTGAGGCGGAGTCAGGGGTGCAGTATTTT. Translation: CSVEAESGVQYF.